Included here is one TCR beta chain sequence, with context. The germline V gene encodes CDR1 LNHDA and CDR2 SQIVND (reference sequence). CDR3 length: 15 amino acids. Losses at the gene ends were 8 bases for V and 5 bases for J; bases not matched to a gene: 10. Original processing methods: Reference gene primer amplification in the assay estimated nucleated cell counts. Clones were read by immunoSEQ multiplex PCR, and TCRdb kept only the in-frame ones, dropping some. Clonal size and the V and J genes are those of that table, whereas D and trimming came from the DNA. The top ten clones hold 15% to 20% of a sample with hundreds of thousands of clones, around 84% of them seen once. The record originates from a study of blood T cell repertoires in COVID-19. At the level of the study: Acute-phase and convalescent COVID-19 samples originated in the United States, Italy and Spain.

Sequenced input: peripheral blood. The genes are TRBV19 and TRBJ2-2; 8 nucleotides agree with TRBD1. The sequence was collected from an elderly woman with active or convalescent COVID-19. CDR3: CASGRTGLGTGELFF. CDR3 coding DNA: TGTGCCAGTGGGAGGACAGGGCTGGGGACCGGGGAGCTGTTTTTT.